The entry below gives a single T cell receptor beta chain sequence along with its context. Its antigen is not known. Time point described: sample taken at primary tumor resection. This record comes from a study of spatial heterogeneity in lung cancer. The study's findings and limits: Expanded intratumoral alpha and beta TCR counts tracked tumor mutation counts.

TCR cDNA molecules were tagged individually, and each one carried a unique molecular identifier. TCRdb processed the 5' RACE reads anew with MiXCR; each CDR3 protein has one entry. The sample consists of about 2,800 distinct CDR3 sequences, approximately 48% of them appearing once. The sample in question was lung tumor tissue, obtained at surgery. The receptor's source is a male donor with early-stage non-small cell lung cancer.

The chain's CDR3 is CASSTRTGWEQYF. As DNA, the CDR3 is TGTGCCAGCAGTACCCGGACAGGGTGGGAGCAGTACTTC. This chain uses TRBV6-2 or TRBV6-3 with TRBJ2-7, with 8 bases that match TRBD1. CDR1 and CDR2 (germline): MNHEY, SVGEGT. This CDR3 comprises 13 residues. The ends lost 5 bases at V and 7 bases at J; junction bases unmatched: 7.